This TCR beta chain was observed in a study of CD8 T cells in Susac syndrome. Study-wide results and caveats: Individuals included in the TCR sequencing and HLA analysis were acknowledged by the study to be relatively few in number.

A word on this clonotype: The antigen remains undetermined.

With random hexamers, 0.5 to 1 ug RNA was reverse transcribed. The amplification used immunoSEQ multiplex PCR on TCR beta CDR3; it spanned 54 Vbeta and 13 Jbeta. From the immunoSEQ multiplex PCR reads, TCRdb called clonotypes with MiXCR, one entry per CDR3 protein. In the table there are over 95,000 distinct CDR3 sequences, about 93% of which are singletons. Germline CDR1 and CDR2: SGHRS and YFSETQ. Trimming left V 0 bases short and J 6 bases short, with 15 bases between. The CDR3 is 15 amino acids. Negative isolation yielded CD8+ and CD4+ T cells; FACS enriched TEMRA cells. The origin of this receptor is a human donor in good health. The chain has TRBV5-1 and TRBJ1-2, with D possibly being TRBD1 (5 bases). Sequenced input: CD4+ T cells from PBMCs. CDR3 residues: CASSLEGSGGNGYTF. The CDR3 DNA sequence: TGCGCCAGCAGCTTGGAGGGGTCCGGGGGGAATGGCTACACCTTC.